This TCR beta chain was captured in a study of blood T cell repertoires in COVID-19. Across the whole study: Both acute and convalescent COVID-19 samples were obtained from the United States, Italy and Spain. T cells, B-cell-depleted T cells, or PBMCs supplied cDNA or gDNA.

This clone counts as medium-sized. Trimming shortened V by 4 bases and J by 2 bases, and 10 bases separated the two germline ends. This CDR3 contains 14 residues. Germline assignment: CDR1 MNHEY and CDR2 SMNVEV (reference sequence). Per the authors' pipeline: Amplifying reference gene primers gave estimates of nucleated cell counts. TCRdb's table, derived via immunoSEQ multiplex PCR, lists solely in-frame clones and lacks some. That table supplies the V and J calls and clone size; D and trimming were determined from the DNA. The sample has 100,000 to 150,000 clones, approximately 83% seen once. V is TRBV27 and J is TRBJ2-3; D ambiguous. This receptor was identified in a man aged 55 to 70 with acute or convalescent COVID-19. Material: peripheral blood. Here the CDR3 DNA reads TGTGCCAGCAGTTCCCGGAGCCCCACAGATACGCAGTATTTT. As protein: CASSSRSPTDTQYF.